Below, 30 T cell receptor beta chains from the same sample are listed, as sequenced in a study of cytomegalovirus exposure and HLA in healthy donors. The PCR made use of 60 Vbeta and 13 Jbeta primers. Sequencing used immunoSEQ multiplex PCR; TCRdb keeps in-frame clones, though not all of them. The sample gives roughly 200,000 clones, 65% to 80% of which show up once; 4.4% is in the top ten. Sample: PBMCs. Every receptor here comes from a woman in her thirties in good health and CMV-seropositive.

J is TRBJ2-1 and V is TRBV4-1; 11 bases align to TRBD2. The CDR3 totals 14 residues. V dropped 8 bases and J dropped 7; count of bases not matched to a gene: 7. CDR1 and CDR2 (germline): MGHRA, YSYEKL. CDR3: CASERLAGLNEQFF. CDR3 bases: TGCGCCAGCGAAAGACTAGCGGGACTAAATGAGCAGTTCTTC.

The V gene is TRBV2, the J gene TRBJ2-1, with D perhaps matching TRBD2 (7 bases). Germline V gives CDR1 SNHLY, CDR2 FYNNEI. The ends were cut back, 4 bases at V and 9 bases at J, with 16 bases in the middle. This CDR3 contains 14 residues. This CDR3 reads CASSAYGEGGEQFF. The CDR3 nucleotides are TGTGCCAGCAGTGCCTACGGGGAGGGGGGTGAGCAGTTCTTC.

The chain joins TRBV2 to TRBJ2-1; 12 nucleotides align to TRBD2. CDR3 size: 15 residues. Trimming cost V 5 bases and J 9 bases; bases outside gene matches: 8. Germline V gene sequence: CDR1 SNHLY, CDR2 FYNNEI. The CDR3 loop reads CASSKTSGRRIEQFF. The CDR3 nucleotides read TGTGCCAGCAGTAAGACTAGCGGGAGAAGGATTGAGCAGTTCTTC. The variable domain in full, with the rest retrieved from reference TRBV2 and TRBJ2-1, is EPEVTQTPSHQVTQMGQEVILRCVPISNHLYFYWYRQILGQKVEFLVSFYNNEISEKSEIFDDQFSVERPDGSNFTLKIRSTKLEDSAMYFCASSKTSGRRIEQFFGPGTRLTVL.

This chain uses TRBV7-9 with TRBJ2-7; D ambiguous. CDR3 length: 13 amino acids. In germline, CDR1 is SEHNR, CDR2 FQNEAQ (reference sequence). V lost 5 bases and J lost 2, with 10 bases in between. The CDR3 loop is CASSPAIPYEQYF. The DNA for the CDR3 is TGTGCCAGCAGCCCTGCGATACCCTACGAGCAGTACTTC.

The chain recombines TRBV19 with TRBJ2-3; 11 bases are shared with TRBD2. CDR1 is LNHDA, CDR2 SQIVND, per germline (reference sequence). CDR3 length: 17 residues. Trimming took 3 bases from V and 4 from J; bases not matched to a gene: 9. CDR3: CASSISSGGALPDTQYF. The CDR3 coding sequence is TGTGCCAGTAGTATCAGTAGCGGGGGGGCCTTGCCAGATACGCAGTATTTT.

The sample holds a few counts of this clone. The rearrangement links TRBV27 to TRBJ2-3; 10 bases agree with TRBD2. Germline CDR1 is MNHEY and CDR2 is SMNVEV (reference sequence). CDR3 length: 18 residues. Trimming took 4 bases from V and 0 from J; bases not matched to a gene: 10. The CDR3 DNA follows: TGTGCCAGCAGTTGGTTGGGTAGCGGGGGGCCTAGCACAGATACGCAGTATTTT. It is translated as CASSWLGSGGPSTDTQYF.

The chain couples TRBV5-6 to TRBJ2-6, with a possible D match to TRBD2 (5 bases). This CDR3 contains 16 residues. CDR1 is SGHDT and CDR2 is YYEEEE in the germline V gene. V lost 9 bases and J 8 bases, leaving 24 bases between the germline ends. The DNA of the CDR3 is TGTGCCACCGCCCGTACAGCGGACGTATTGACCAACGTCCTGACTTTC. It yields the protein CATARTADVLTNVLTF.

This clone turned up a few times. The rearrangement joins TRBV5-1 to TRBJ1-2; tentatively, D is TRBD1 (6 bases). With 3 bases removed from V and 5 bases from J, the gap between germline ends came to 11 bases. Germline-derived CDR1 and CDR2 are SGHRS and YFSETQ. The CDR3 has 13 amino acids. In nucleotides, the CDR3 is TGCGCCAGCAGCTCCGGACAGCTATATGGCTACACCTTC. Protein product: CASSSGQLYGYTF.

This clone was counted a single time. The chain employs TRBV5-1 and TRBJ2-3; the match to TRBD2 covers 9 bases. The CDR3 sequence is 15 residues long. The ends lost 4 bases at V and 6 bases at J; junction bases unmatched: 9. The V gene's germline CDR1 is SGHRS and CDR2 YFSETQ. For the CDR3, the DNA is TGCGCCAGCAGCATGGTAGCGGGAGCTTTGGATACGCAGTATTTT. It encodes CASSMVAGALDTQYF. Filled out from reference TRBV5-1 and TRBJ2-3, the complete variable domain reads KAGVTQTPRYLIKTRGQQVTLSCSPISGHRSVSWYQQTPGQGLQFLFEYFSETQRNKGNFPGRFSGRQFSNSRSEMNVSTLELGDSALYLCASSMVAGALDTQYFGPGTRLTVL.

This chain links TRBV18 with TRBJ2-3; TRBD2 is a possible D gene (5 bases). CDR1 is KGHSH, CDR2 LQKENI, per germline. V lost 2 bases and J lost 1, with 13 bases in between. This CDR3 is 16 amino acids long. The CDR3 region is CASSPSLGGRTDTQYF. The CDR3, as DNA: TGTGCCAGCTCACCAAGCCTCGGCGGGCGCACAGATACGCAGTATTTT. The full variable domain, its missing parts supplied by reference TRBV18 and TRBJ2-3, is NAGVMQNPRHLVRRRGQEARLRCSPMKGHSHVYWYRQLPEEGLKFMVYLQKENIIDESGMPKERFSAEFPKEGPSILRIQQVVRGDSAAYFCASSPSLGGRTDTQYFGPGTRLTVL.

J is TRBJ2-1 and V is TRBV7-6; TRBD2 agrees at 8 bases. CDR1 and CDR2 (germline): SGHVS, FNYEAQ. The V segment lost 5 bases and the J segment 2 bases; nucleotides outside the gene matches: 5. CDR3 length: 15 residues. The CDR3 here is CASSPRTSPYNEQFF. The CDR3 nucleotides read TGTGCCAGCAGCCCCAGGACTAGCCCCTACAATGAGCAGTTCTTC.

V is TRBV6-5 and J is TRBJ1-2; TRBD1 aligns across 10 bases. With 6 bases clipped from V and 5 bases from J, the junction kept 6 bases outside the gene matches. Germline CDR1 and CDR2: MNHEY and SVGAGI. This CDR3 has 14 residues. The CDR3 protein is CASRRGQGIYGYTF. The CDR3 DNA reads TGTGCCAGCAGGAGGGGACAGGGGATTTATGGCTACACCTTC.

The chain joins TRBV5-6 to TRBJ1-3, with D perhaps TRBD1 (5 bases). Germline V CDR1 and CDR2: SGHDT, YYEEEE. CDR3 size: 15 residues. V was clipped by 0 bases and J by 2 bases, with 9 bases between them. The CDR3 spells CASSLGPGPGNTIYF. CDR3 coding DNA: TGTGCCAGCAGCTTGGGACCAGGGCCTGGAAACACCATATATTTT.

The rearrangement links TRBV18 to TRBJ2-6, with 7 bases that match TRBD1. The CDR3 sequence is 17 residues long. Looked up from germline, CDR1 is KGHSH and CDR2 is LQKENI. Trimming removed 5 bases from V and 0 bases from J; junction bases left unmatched: 7. The CDR3 bases are TGTGCCAGCTCATCGATACAGGGGTTCTCTGGGGCCAACGTCCTGACTTTC. It translates to CASSSIQGFSGANVLTF.

This sequence joins TRBV7-2 and TRBJ1-2, with 7 nucleotides matching TRBD1. There are 13 residues in the CDR3. Per the germline V gene, CDR1 is SGHTA and CDR2 is FQGNSA. With V trimmed by 5 bases and J by 8 bases, 8 bases remained unmatched. CDR3 sequence (DNA): TGTGCCAGCAGCCCACGACAGGGCTTGGGCTACACCTTC. As protein: CASSPRQGLGYTF.

The chain has TRBV19 and TRBJ2-5; 9 bases line up with TRBD2. The CDR3 loop spans 17 amino acids. V lost 0 bases, J lost 4 bases, and 9 bases stayed unmatched. Germline V gene sequence: CDR1 LNHDA, CDR2 SQIVND (reference sequence). The CDR3 here is CASSIDLPAGGGETQYF. CDR3 nucleotides: TGTGCCAGTAGTATAGATCTGCCAGCGGGGGGTGGAGAGACCCAGTACTTC. The whole variable domain, filled in from reference TRBV19 and TRBJ2-5, reads DGGITQSPKYLFRKEGQNVTLSCEQNLNHDAMYWYRQDPGQGLRLIYYSQIVNDFQKGDIAEGYSVSREKKESFPLTVTSAQKNPTAFYLCASSIDLPAGGGETQYFGPGTRLLVL.

The chain recombines TRBV6-5 with TRBJ1-4; no clear D. Germline V gives CDR1 MNHEY, CDR2 SVGAGI. The V and J ends lost 0 bases and 7 bases respectively, with 12 bases between them. This CDR3 has 15 residues. The CDR3 DNA follows: TGTGCCAGCAGTTACTCAGAGGGCTGGAGTGAAAAACTGTTTTTT. Residues: CASSYSEGWSEKLFF.

The chain joins TRBV7-9 to TRBJ1-5; D may be TRBD1 (6 bases). The germline V and J ends were trimmed by 5 bases and 0 bases, with 11 bases remaining between them. Germline V gene lookup returns CDR1 SEHNR and CDR2 FQNEAQ (reference sequence). The CDR3 contains 15 residues. Here the CDR3 reads CASSQTGNSNQPQHF. DNA of the CDR3: TGTGCCAGCAGCCAAACAGGGAATAGCAATCAGCCCCAGCATTTT. The full variable domain, with the rest looked up from reference TRBV7-9 and TRBJ1-5, is DTGVSQNPRHKITKRGQNVTFRCDPISEHNRLYWYRQTLGQGPEFLTYFQNEAQLEKSRLLSDRFSAERPKGSFSTLEIQRTEQGDSAMYLCASSQTGNSNQPQHFGDGTRLSIL.

The chain carries TRBV6-1 and TRBJ2-7; no firm D call. Trimming removed 8 bases from V and 0 bases from J, with 14 bases in between. The CDR3 has 14 amino acids. Germline CDR1 is MNHNS and CDR2 is SASEGT. The CDR3 reads CASGSSSSSYEQYF. Written as DNA, the CDR3 is TGTGCCAGCGGTTCGTCTTCGAGCTCCTACGAGCAGTACTTC.

This chain connects TRBV9 to TRBJ2-3, with a possible D match to TRBD2 (5 bases). Germline-derived CDR1 and CDR2 are SGDLS and YYNGEE. V was cut by 2 bases and J by 2 bases, with 18 bases left in between. There are 17 residues in the CDR3. CDR3 in amino acids: CASSVLGSGNPTDTQYF. CDR3 DNA sequence: TGTGCCAGCAGCGTCCTAGGGTCGGGAAACCCCACAGATACGCAGTATTTT.

The chain employs TRBV7-2 and TRBJ1-1; 8 bases map to TRBD1. V was clipped by 6 bases and J by 4 bases; unmatched bases: 4. Germline values: CDR1 SGHTA, CDR2 FQGNSA. This CDR3 is 13 amino acids long. The CDR3 spells CASRPQGGTEAFF. The CDR3 DNA reads TGTGCCAGCAGGCCACAGGGGGGCACTGAAGCTTTCTTT.

The chain links TRBV6-5 to TRBJ1-2, with a weak D call TRBD1 (6 bases). Trimming took 4 bases from V and 4 from J, leaving 19 bases between them. The length of the CDR3 is 16 residues. CDR1 and CDR2 (germline): MNHEY, SVGAGI. CDR3 bases: TGTGCCAGCAGTTCATATGACAGGACCGGGTTCTATGGCTACACCTTC. The encoded protein is CASSSYDRTGFYGYTF.

This sequence joins TRBV7-9 and TRBJ2-1, with TRBD2 matching over 11 bases. This CDR3 spans 16 amino acids. Per the germline V gene, CDR1 is SEHNR and CDR2 is FQNEAQ (reference sequence). The V and J ends lost 5 bases and 8 bases, in that order; junction bases with no gene match: 11. CDR3 loop: CASSPTGGLAAYEQFF. CDR3 in DNA: TGTGCCAGCAGCCCGACGGGGGGACTAGCGGCTTATGAGCAGTTCTTC.

The V and J genes are TRBV11-2 and TRBJ1-2, with D possibly matching TRBD1 (6 bases). V was clipped by 4 bases and J by 7 bases, with 16 bases between them. The CDR3 sequence is 14 residues long. Germline values: CDR1 SGHAT, CDR2 FQNNGV. CDR3 protein: CASSSSQGTGGYTF. CDR3 bases: TGTGCCAGCAGCTCATCGCAGGGGACGGGTGGCTACACCTTC.

V and J are TRBV7-2 and TRBJ1-1; D might be TRBD1 (6 bases). This CDR3 contains 14 residues. The V end lost 6 bases, the J end lost 0 bases, and 11 bases lay between the germline ends. Germline V CDR1 and CDR2: SGHTA, FQGNSA. Written as DNA, the CDR3 is TGTGCCAGCAGACCGGACAGCCTGAACACTGAAGCTTTCTTT. Amino acids: CASRPDSLNTEAFF.

In this sample, this clone turned up once. The V and J genes are TRBV7-2 and TRBJ2-1, with D possibly TRBD2 on 6 matching bases. The CDR3 runs to 14 residues. Germline lookup yields CDR1 SGHTA and CDR2 FQGNSA. The V gene lost 6 bases and the J gene lost 10 bases, with 19 bases spanning the gap. CDR3 coding DNA: TGTGCCAGCAGGGACCCAGCGGGCGGAGGCGAGCAGTTCTTC. Translating it yields CASRDPAGGGEQFF.

CDR3 sequence reads: CASSYGQGVAGALHF. Written as DNA, the CDR3 is TGTGCCAGCAGTTACGGACAGGGGGTTGCGGGGGCCCTCCACTTT. This chain links TRBV6-5 with TRBJ1-6; 10 nucleotides agree with TRBD1. Germline values: CDR1 MNHEY, CDR2 SVGAGI. The length of the CDR3 is 15 residues. With 2 bases clipped from V and 14 bases from J, the junction kept 9 bases outside the gene matches.

This clone turned up a few times. The chain links TRBV6-5 to TRBJ2-7, with 9 bases identical to TRBD1. This CDR3 is built from 15 residues. Germline lookup yields CDR1 MNHEY and CDR2 SVGAGI. V lost 0 bases and J lost 4; bases outside the gene matches: 4. The CDR3 is CASSYSGQGYYEQYF. DNA for the CDR3: TGTGCCAGCAGTTACTCGGGACAGGGATATTACGAGCAGTACTTC.

The chain combines TRBV5-1 with TRBJ2-3; 14 nucleotides align to TRBD2. The CDR3 length is 18 residues. In germline, CDR1 is SGHRS, CDR2 YFSETQ. V dropped 3 bases and J dropped 4; count of bases not matched to a gene: 10. The CDR3 reads CASSSPGLAGAPADTQYF. DNA of the CDR3: TGCGCCAGCAGCTCACCGGGACTAGCGGGGGCACCGGCAGATACGCAGTATTTT.

This rearrangement joins TRBV5-4 to TRBJ2-7; D might be TRBD1 (6 bases). Germline values: CDR1 SGHNT, CDR2 YYREEE (reference sequence). The ends were cut back, 1 base at V and 2 bases at J, with 16 bases in the middle. This CDR3 has 16 amino acids. CDR3 DNA: TGTGCCAGCAGCTTGTTTGTAGGACAGAAGGCCTACGAGCAGTACTTC. Residues: CASSLFVGQKAYEQYF.